Sequencing of this T cell receptor (beta chain) was carried out in a study of T cell responses to AZD1222 COVID-19 vaccine. Whole-study findings and limits: Once two AZD1222 doses were given, Spike-specific TCR breadth and depth went up. Vaccine-associated CD4 TCRs ranged over spike, dominating at 160-218 and 743-854.

V was clipped by 2 bases and J by 1 base; unmatched bases: 3. Germline CDR1 reads LNHDA; CDR2 reads SQIVND (reference sequence). The CDR3 has 15 amino acids. Libraries were prepared by immunoSEQ multiplex PCR; TCRdb keeps only in-frame clonotypes and omits some of them. This table holds 90,000 to 120,000 clones, roughly 90% found once. In regard to this clone: The antigen is unknown.

The material was peripheral blood, obtained on day 0 of AZD1222 vaccination. This receptor was obtained from an adult in good health. The chain couples TRBV19 to TRBJ2-3; TRBD2 agrees at 7 bases. The CDR3: CASSIKGRGTDTQYF. CDR3 DNA sequence: TGTGCCAGTAGTATAAAGGGGAGGGGCACAGATACGCAGTATTTT. The entire variable domain, with the rest obtained from reference TRBV19 and TRBJ2-3, is as follows: DGGITQSPKYLFRKEGQNVTLSCEQNLNHDAMYWYRQDPGQGLRLIYYSQIVNDFQKGDIAEGYSVSREKKESFPLTVTSAQKNPTAFYLCASSIKGRGTDTQYFGPGTRLTVL.